This T cell receptor (beta chain) was captured in a study of human T cells and chemical hapten exposure. Study-level information: Per-sample TCR yield variability stemmed mainly from small pooled library volume differences. Study-level points and caveats: After DPC sensitization, TCRs above 1 in 1000 frequency showed no change.

Remarks on this clonotype: Its antigen is not known.

V was cut by 6 bases and J by 0 bases, with 3 bases left in between. Per the germline V gene, CDR1 is LNHNV and CDR2 is YYDKDF (reference sequence). The length of the CDR3 is 13 residues. Original processing methods: Sequenced samples showed a median of approximately 100,000 TCRs each, with counts running from around 20,000 to 690,000. One entry per CDR3 protein, called by TCRdb with MiXCR from the RACE reads. Clone size and V and J calls follow TCRdb, not the original study. This sample yields some 65,000 distinct CDR3 sequences, of which around 6.3% are seen a single time; under 4.5% belongs to the top ten. Noted time point: healthy volunteer bleed at 6 weeks. Total RNA extraction was carried out from unfractionated whole blood.

This rearrangement joins TRBV15 to TRBJ2-6; D not certain. The sequence was obtained from a female donor in good health. Some clones in this sample may be carry-over from other donors' samples. Sequencing was done on a sample of whole blood. The CDR3 DNA reads as TGTGCCACCAGTTTCTCTGGGGCCAACGTCCTGACTTTC. Translating gives CATSFSGANVLTF.